The 24 T cell receptor delta chains in this list originate from one sample, sequenced in a study of gamma-delta chains in newborns, infants, children. With CATT, TCRdb re-called clones from the reads. This table has more than 9,000 delta-chain clones, about 9% appearing once. The sample taken for sequencing was blood. The source is a child who was a newborn, infant or young child, either healthy, febrile or measles-vaccinated (not recorded which).

Note on this clone: TCRdb lists the protein of a much larger clone for this DNA, which differs at residue 12, so this is likely a read error; the protein given here is translated from the DNA itself. The chain employs TRDV2 and TRDJ1; the match to TRDD3 covers 13 bases. The CDR3 runs to 15 residues. Germline CDR1 and CDR2: GEAIGNYY and EKD. The CDR3 DNA reads TGTGCCTGTGACGGACTGGGGGATACGTCCGATAGACTCATCTTT. Translating it yields CACDGLGDTSDRLIF.

This clone was found a few times. The amino acid sequence in TCRdb belongs to a much larger clone and departs from this DNA's translation at residue 6, likely a sequencing read error; the sequence shown is translated from the DNA. Distinct nucleotide sequences in the sample also encode this CDR3. The V call is TRDV2, the J call TRDJ1; 10 bases agree with TRDD3. Trimming cost V 1 base and J 0 bases; bases outside gene matches: 10. Looked up from germline, CDR1 is GEAIGNYY and CDR2 is EKD. The CDR3 loop spans 18 amino acids. As DNA, the CDR3 is TGTGCCTGTGACACATTGGGGGATACTCCCTCGTACACCGATAAACTCATCTTT. Translation: CACDTLGDTPSYTDKLIF.

About this clone itself: A much bigger clone sits one base away, suggesting this may be a read error. The chain joins TRDV2 to TRDJ3; 8 positions match TRDD3. Germline V gene data show CDR1 as GEAIGNYY and CDR2 as EKD. The CDR3 spans 22 residues. Here the CDR3 reads CACDFLARFGGSGSWDTRQTFF. In DNA form, the CDR3 reads TGTGCCTGTGACTTCCTCGCCCGCTTTGGGGGATCGGGCTCCTGGGACACCCGACAGACGTTTTTC.

Within the sample, this clone is medium-sized. The chain carries TRDV2 and TRDJ3; possibly TRDD3 for D (6 bases). The CDR3 totals 20 residues. Germline-derived CDR1 and CDR2 are GEAIGNYY and EKD. The germline V and J ends were trimmed by 1 base and 1 base, with 19 bases remaining between them. CDR3 sequence: CACDTIERGELSWDTRQMFF. CDR3 sequence (DNA): TGTGCCTGTGACACTATCGAGAGGGGGGAGCTTTCCTGGGACACCCGACAGATGTTTTTC.

By share of the sample, this clone is large. Distinct nucleotide sequences in the sample also encode this CDR3. The chain uses TRDV2 and TRDJ1; 9 bases fit TRDD3. Germline CDR1 GEAIGNYY, CDR2 EKD. The CDR3 has 20 residues. V was clipped by 0 bases and J by 0 bases; unmatched bases: 16. In DNA, the CDR3 is TGTGCCTGTGACACCCTCGTACTCCCTACTGGGGGACCGTACACCGATAAACTCATCTTT. This sequence encodes CACDTLVLPTGGPYTDKLIF.

This chain uses TRDV2 with TRDJ3; 8 bases are shared with TRDD3. CDR1 and CDR2 from the germline V gene are GEAIGNYY and EKD. V lost 4 bases to trimming and J lost 0 bases; unmatched junction nucleotides: 10. The CDR3 is made up of 19 amino acids. Here the CDR3 DNA reads TGTGCCTGTGATTCACTGGGGGGTCAAAGCTCCTGGGACACCCGACAGATGTTTTTC. Translated: CACDSLGGQSSWDTRQMFF.

Details on this clone: The protein that TCRdb holds for this DNA derives from a much larger clone and differs from the translated DNA at residue 6, which likely indicates a read error; the protein shown here is translated from the DNA. V gene TRDV2 combines with J gene TRDJ3; tentatively, D is TRDD3 (6 bases). Trimming removed 0 bases from V and 2 bases from J, with 16 bases in between. This CDR3 is 19 amino acids long. CDR1 and CDR2 from the germline V gene are GEAIGNYY and EKD. CDR3: CACDTVGGPNTWDTRQMFF. CDR3 DNA: TGTGCCTGTGACACCGTGGGGGGCCCGAATACCTGGGACACCCGACAGATGTTTTTC.

CDR3 residues: CACDTVLGDVPWDTRQMFF. For the CDR3, the DNA is TGTGCCTGTGACACCGTTCTGGGGGATGTTCCCTGGGACACCCGACAGATGTTTTTC. The chain links TRDV2 to TRDJ3, with 9 bases aligning to TRDD3. The V segment lost 0 bases and the J segment 2 bases; nucleotides outside the gene matches: 7. The V gene's germline CDR1 is GEAIGNYY and CDR2 EKD. This CDR3 contains 19 residues.

Regarding this clone: A far larger clone is a single base away, which makes a read error likely. The chain uses TRDV2 and TRDJ1, with 9 bases lining up with TRDD3. The junction had 14 bases not matched to a gene; V was cut back by 3 bases and J by 4 bases. CDR3 length: 17 amino acids. CDR1 is GEAIGNYY and CDR2 is EKD in the germline V gene. CDR3 protein: CACDALLGDARYDKLIF. The DNA of the CDR3 is TGTGCCTGTGACGCCCTGCTGGGGGATGCGCGTTACGATAAACTCATCTTT.

This clone was detected a few times. This chain uses TRDV2 with TRDJ1; 9 nucleotides align to TRDD3. This CDR3 contains 14 residues. Germline V gene data show CDR1 as GEAIGNYY and CDR2 as EKD. The V and J ends lost 2 bases and 5 bases, in that order; junction bases with no gene match: 5. Here the CDR3 DNA reads TGTGCCTGTGACATACTGGGGGAAACGGATAAACTCATCTTT. It encodes CACDILGETDKLIF.

About this clone: This likely stems from a read error, as it lies one base from a far larger clone. This sequence joins TRDV2 and TRDJ1; a possible D gene is TRDD3 (6 bases). The V end was cut by 3 bases, the J end by 1 base, with 17 bases between. Germline CDR1 reads GEAIGNYY; CDR2 reads EKD. This CDR3 contains 16 residues. This CDR3 is CACDSMGATTTDKLIF. The CDR3 nucleotides read TGTGCCTGTGACTCTATGGGGGCTACGACCACCGATAAACTCATCTTT.

This clone was recorded a few times. TCRdb pairs this DNA with a much larger clone's protein that differs at residue 10, likely a read error; the protein shown was translated from the DNA. V gene TRDV2 combines with J gene TRDJ1, with 7 positions matching TRDD3. V lost 4 bases and J lost 4; bases outside the gene matches: 11. The CDR3 is 15 residues long. Germline CDR1 and CDR2: GEAIGNYY and EKD. DNA of the CDR3: TGTGCCTGTGAGAGGCTGGGGGTCAGCATCGATAAACTCATCTTT. Protein: CACERLGVSIDKLIF.

This chain links TRDV2 with TRDJ1, with 7 bases matching TRDD3. Germline V gives CDR1 GEAIGNYY, CDR2 EKD. The CDR3 covers 17 residues. Trimming removed 2 bases from V and 0 bases from J; junction bases left unmatched: 11. The chain's CDR3 is CACDILRDTPYTDKLIF. CDR3 in DNA: TGTGCCTGTGACATACTGAGGGATACTCCCTACACCGATAAACTCATCTTT.

This clone was counted a few times. This rearrangement joins TRDV2 to TRDJ3; 10 positions agree with TRDD3. Germline assignment: CDR1 GEAIGNYY and CDR2 EKD. This CDR3 is built from 18 residues. The V gene end was trimmed by 3 bases and the J gene end by 0 bases; junction bases not matched to a gene: 4. This CDR3 reads CACDPAGGYSWDTRQMFF. CDR3 DNA sequence: TGTGCCTGTGACCCGGCTGGGGGATACTCCTGGGACACCCGACAGATGTTTTTC.

This clone was seen more than once but under ten times. With a much larger clone just one base away, this may be a read error. V gene TRDV2 combines with J gene TRDJ1; D is possibly TRDD3 (5 bases). Germline V gene data show CDR1 as GEAIGNYY and CDR2 as EKD. The CDR3 spans 16 residues. V was trimmed by 3 bases and J by 5 bases, leaving 21 bases between them. The CDR3 coding sequence is TGTGCCTGTGACGCCGTGGGGACCTCCGGTAAAGATAAACTCATCTTT. Protein sequence: CACDAVGTSGKDKLIF.

In its sample, this clone was seen a few times. A much larger clone differs from this one at a single base, so this may be a read error. The chain links TRDV2 to TRDJ3; D is ambiguous. The CDR3 contains 19 residues. Trimming took off 0 bases at V and 0 bases at J, with 14 bases between the two ends. Germline CDR1 is GEAIGNYY and CDR2 is EKD. CDR3 protein: CACDTALPESSWDTRQMFF. CDR3 nucleotides: TGTGCCTGTGACACCGCACTGCCTGAAAGCTCCTGGGACACCCGACAGATGTTTTTC.

This clone was seen more than once but under ten times. This chain joins TRDV2 and TRDJ2; 7 bases are a match to TRDD3. The CDR3 is 16 residues long. Trimming cost V 2 bases and J 3 bases; bases outside gene matches: 8. CDR1 and CDR2 from the germline V gene are GEAIGNYY and EKD. The CDR3 sequence is CACDSLGGRLTAQLFF. The CDR3 DNA reads TGTGCCTGTGACAGCCTGGGGGGTAGACTGACAGCACAACTCTTCTTT.

V and J are TRDV2 and TRDJ3; 9 nucleotides match TRDD3. The J segment lost 0 bases and the V segment lost 0 bases, leaving 5 bases of the junction unmatched. CDR3 length: 19 amino acids. Germline values: CDR1 GEAIGNYY, CDR2 EKD. CDR3 in DNA: TGTGCCTGTGACACCGCAACTGGGGGACCCTCCTGGGACACCCGACAGATGTTTTTC. Protein: CACDTATGGPSWDTRQMFF.

This clone was recorded a few times. V is TRDV1 and J is TRDJ1, with D perhaps matching TRDD2 or TRDD3 (6 bases each). This CDR3 is 18 amino acids long. Per germline, CDR1 TSWWSYY and CDR2 QGS. The V end was cut by 8 bases, the J end by 0 bases, with 25 bases between. CDR3 in amino acids: CALFKVLPSWGYTDKLIF. The CDR3 DNA sequence: TGTGCTCTTTTTAAGGTCCTACCGTCTTGGGGGTACACCGATAAACTCATCTTT.

In its sample, this clone was seen a few times. One base away lies a much larger clone, so this may be a sequencing read error. In the same sample, other DNA sequences code for this CDR3. V and J are TRDV2 and TRDJ3, with 7 bases fitting TRDD3. The CDR3 totals 18 residues. Germline V CDR1 and CDR2: GEAIGNYY, EKD. The CDR3 loop is CACDTVLGSSWDTRQMFF. CDR3 nucleotides: TGTGCCTGTGACACCGTACTGGGGAGCTCCTGGGACACCCGACAGATGTTCTTC.

This clone has just a few counts. This sequence joins TRDV2 and TRDJ3; D is possibly TRDD3 (5 bases). CDR3 length equals 18 residues. In germline, CDR1 is GEAIGNYY, CDR2 EKD. The V gene lost 4 bases and the J gene lost 0 bases, with 15 bases spanning the gap. CDR3 DNA: TGTGCCTGTGATCCGACTGGAACCCGCTCCTGGGACACCCGACAGATGTTTTTC. This codes for CACDPTGTRSWDTRQMFF.

This clone was observed a handful of times. A much bigger clone sits one base away, suggesting this may be a read error. V usage is TRDV2 and J usage is TRDJ3, with TRDD3 matching over 11 bases. This CDR3 is 17 amino acids long. Unmatched junction bases numbered 0, after V lost 1 base and J lost 2 bases. The V gene's germline CDR1 is GEAIGNYY and CDR2 EKD. The CDR3 loop is CACDTLGDTWDTRQMFF. In nucleotides, the CDR3 is TGTGCCTGTGACACACTGGGGGATACCTGGGACACCCGACAGATGTTTTTC.

A word on this clone: The protein TCRdb lists belongs to a much larger clone and differs from this DNA's translation at residue 3, which points to a read error; the protein shown is made from the DNA. This chain connects TRDV2 to TRDJ1, with TRDD3 identical over 13 bases. Per germline, CDR1 GEAIGNYY and CDR2 EKD. The CDR3 runs to 18 residues. CDR3 protein: CASDTLLGDTPRGDKLIF. In DNA form, the CDR3 reads TGTGCCAGTGACACCTTACTGGGGGATACGCCACGGGGCGATAAACTCATCTTT.

This clone came up a few times. The chain employs TRDV2 and TRDJ2, with D tentatively TRDD3 (6 bases). Germline CDR1 reads GEAIGNYY; CDR2 reads EKD. Trimming pared 0 bases from V and 5 bases from J, leaving 12 bases between. This CDR3 region has 15 residues. The CDR3 spells CACDTLGIPTAQLFF. CDR3 sequence (DNA): TGTGCCTGTGACACCCTGGGGATTCCTACAGCACAACTCTTCTTT.